The sequence of this TCR beta chain was determined in a study of blood T cell repertoires in COVID-19 (dated by TCRdb to the early 2020s). Context from the whole study: The collaborator samples originated in the United States, Italy and Spain and spanned the acute and convalescent phases of COVID-19. Nearly every sample came with metadata listing a de-identified subject ID, COVID-19 status, age in years and sex. Samples were obtained from the ongoing ImmuneRACE study (first 160 participants) and from 1,254 subjects provided by 6 global collaborators. The repertoires were made available in a free public database intended to serve as a resource for research on the immune response to SARS-CoV-2. Where HLA class I and class II types were available, the types were taken from metadata supplied by the sample provider, not from assay-based typing. The prospective study material was composed of cDNA or gDNA derived from T cells, B-cell-depleted T cells, or PBMCs. Deeply sampled blood TCRbeta repertoires from subjects exposed to, actively infected with, or recovered from COVID-19 were included in the dataset. Study-wide findings and limitations: The quantity of clinical and demographic metadata differed by source and by participant and was supplied without curation.

TCRbeta CDR3 regions were amplified from genomic DNA using the immunoSEQ Assay, a bias-controlled multiplex PCR. The published analysis was carried out like this. Nucleated cell counts per sample were estimated from amplification of reference gene primers within the assay. Sequence reads were collapsed and filtered to measure the absolute abundance of every unique TCRbeta CDR3 rearrangement. For each sample, productive Simpson clonality was calculated by taking the square root of Simpson's diversity index across productive rearrangements. Drawn from immuneACCESS, this table holds only the in-frame rearrangements with V and J called that TCRdb kept. Clones are partly lost; checked studies trace under half to an unresolved V gene and leave the rest unexplained. V, J and clone size are those of that table, while D and trimming were read from the DNA. The sample table holds some 190,000 clones, of which about 84% were seen once. The top ten clonotypes cover 5.6% of the sample.

Comments on this clone: Its recognized antigen is unknown. Per-base quality was not reported, and no clone a single base away is much larger than it.

Participants in the prospective study were enrolled through a virtual design, were aged 18 to 89 years, and lived in under 25 United States geographic areas. Cohort assignment in the prospective study relied on participant-reported clinical history from a screening survey and a study questionnaire. Each participant in the prospective study had whole blood, serum and a nasopharyngeal or oropharyngeal swab collected by mobile phlebotomists. Participants in the prospective study had the option to provide additional blood draws and questionnaires over an approximately 2-month period. Prospective study blood samples were shipped either frozen or at room temperature before DNA extraction. The germline V gene yields MGHRA for CDR1 and YSYEKL for CDR2. The CDR3, from cysteine to phenylalanine, totals 15 residues. Just CDR3 DNA is preserved here, 45 bases in frame from base 1. Germline trimming: 3 bases from V, 4 bases from J; junction bases outside gene matches: 5.

Sample: PBMCs or T cells enriched from blood (not recorded which). The TCR originated in a man aged 35 to 55 with acute COVID-19. The rearrangement combines TRBV4-1 with TRBJ2-7, with TRBD2 matching 11 junction bases. At the DNA level, the sequence is TGCGCCAGCAGCCAGATAGCGGGAGGGCATTACGAGCAGTACTTC. It is translated as CASSQIAGGHYEQYF.